These 27 T cell receptor beta chains were sequenced from one sample in a study of T cells in Graves' hyperthyroidism and ophthalmopathy. Amplification of TCR beta CDR3 regions was performed using RNA transcripts as template. TCR CDR3 underwent first-round RT-PCR with the HTBI primer set. TCRdb redid the calling of the multiplex PCR reads with MiXCR, one entry per CDR3 protein. Seen here are more than 75,000 distinct CDR3 sequences, 51% observed once, and the top ten hold around 29%. The sample comprised blood. All receptors derive from a woman aged 35 to 49 with Graves' hyperthyroidism.

This clonotype was recorded many times. The CDR3 bases are TGTGCCAGCAGTCCGCCGGTCCCATGGGAAGAGACCCAGTACTTC. Its translation is CASSPPVPWEETQYF. The rearrangement uses TRBV28 and TRBJ2-5; no firm D call. V was pared by 5 bases and J by 3 bases, with 16 bases between. Germline CDR1 reads MDHEN; CDR2 reads SYDVKM. This CDR3 comprises 15 residues.

The chain joins TRBV7-2 to TRBJ1-1; TRBD1 aligns across 7 bases. The CDR3 is 17 residues long. The junction had 12 bases not matched to a gene; V was cut back by 2 bases and J by 3 bases. The germline CDR1 and CDR2 sequences are SGHTA and FQGNSA. Written as DNA, the CDR3 is TGTGCCAGCAGCTTATGGAGGGGACAGTTGGGGCACACTGAAGCTTTCTTT. Translation gives CASSLWRGQLGHTEAFF.

The J gene is TRBJ2-5, the V gene TRBV27; D is possibly TRBD2 (6 bases). This CDR3 contains 15 residues. The V end was cut by 6 bases, the J end by 1 base, with 15 bases between. Germline CDR1 is MNHEY and CDR2 is SMNVEV (reference sequence). The CDR3 here is CASSSPSRGQETQYF. In nucleotides, the CDR3 is TGTGCCAGCAGCTCCCCCTCGCGGGGCCAAGAGACCCAGTACTTC.

To note about this clonotype: A read error may be the cause here, since a much bigger clone is one base away. The chain has TRBV7-3 and TRBJ2-7; 7 bases line up with TRBD1. This CDR3 region has 14 residues. Trimming cost V 5 bases and J 3 bases; bases outside gene matches: 7. The V gene's germline CDR1 is SGHTA and CDR2 FQGTGA. CDR3 DNA sequence: TGTGCCAGCAGCCGGGACAGTCTCCTCTACGAGCAGTACTTC. Protein product: CASSRDSLLYEQYF.

Ten or more counts support this clonotype. The V call is TRBV2, the J call TRBJ2-3; D is tentatively TRBD1 or TRBD2 (5 bases each). The CDR3 sequence is 15 residues long. Trimming removed 10 bases at V and 2 bases at J, with 19 bases between. The germline V gene has CDR1 SNHLY and CDR2 FYNNEI. CDR3 DNA sequence: TGTGCCACGAGGAACCGGGACCAATCCACAGATACGCAGTATTTT. It yields the protein CATRNRDQSTDTQYF. The full variable domain, rest sourced from reference TRBV2 and TRBJ2-3, is EPEVTQTPSHQVTQMGQEVILRCVPISNHLYFYWYRQILGQKVEFLVSFYNNEISEKSEIFDDQFSVERPDGSNFTLKIRSTKLEDSAMYFCATRNRDQSTDTQYFGPGTRLTVL.

The chain recombines TRBV25-1 with TRBJ1-6; TRBD1 might be the D (5 bases). CDR3 length equals 14 residues. CDR1 and CDR2 from the germline V gene are MGHDK and SYGVNS. V dropped 5 bases and J dropped 7 bases, with 12 bases sitting between them. The CDR3 DNA follows: TGTGCCAGCAGTTCCGGGACGGAGAATTCACCCCTCCACTTT. Protein product: CASSSGTENSPLHF.

Many counts were recorded for this clonotype. V and J are TRBV2 and TRBJ2-5, with D possibly TRBD2 on 7 matching bases. Germline V CDR1 and CDR2: SNHLY, FYNNEI. This CDR3 has 14 residues. V was clipped by 6 bases and J by 2 bases, with 13 bases between them. CDR3 sequence: CASSFEGGQETQYF. DNA for the CDR3: TGTGCCAGCAGCTTCGAGGGGGGGCAAGAGACCCAGTACTTC.

The table lists this clonotype with many counts. Compared with germline, one end of the junction differs, possibly owing to a read error. The chain combines TRBV5-1 with TRBJ2-3; weak D call: TRBD2 (6 bases). This CDR3 comprises 14 residues. Germline V lookup: CDR1 SGHRS, CDR2 YFSETQ. The DNA for the CDR3 is TGCGCCAGCAGTTTGGACGGGAGATCAGATACGCAGTATTTT. Translating gives CASSLDGRSDTQYF.

J is TRBJ2-3 and V is TRBV7-2; 10 nucleotides agree with TRBD2. The CDR3 contains 16 residues. The V gene's germline CDR1 is SGHTA and CDR2 FQGNSA. J lost 4 bases, V lost 5 bases, and 9 bases had no gene match. CDR3 region: CASSQSGRASADTQYF. CDR3 coding DNA: TGTGCCAGCAGCCAGAGCGGGAGGGCCTCGGCAGATACGCAGTATTTT.

The chain links TRBV10-2 to TRBJ2-5; the match to TRBD2 covers 13 bases. The CDR3 totals 17 residues. Per germline, CDR1 WSHSY and CDR2 SAAADI. The ends lost 8 bases at V and 4 bases at J; junction bases unmatched: 13. The CDR3 DNA reads as TGCGCCAGCCAGCCCCTCGGACTAGCGGGAGTCAGAGAGACCCAGTACTTC. It translates to CASQPLGLAGVRETQYF.

As concerns this clonotype: Since a much larger clone is just one base distant, this may be a read error. The chain uses TRBV12-3 or TRBV12-4 and TRBJ2-7; 13 bases match TRBD2. The CDR3 has 18 amino acids. The ends lost 7 bases at V and 0 bases at J; junction bases unmatched: 12. CDR3 nucleotide sequence: TGTGCCAGCAACCCCCTCGGACTAGCGGGAGTCCACTCCTACGAGCAGTACTTC. It translates to CASNPLGLAGVHSYEQYF.

The genes are TRBV2 and TRBJ1-2; 9 bases are a match to TRBD1. Looked up from germline, CDR1 is SNHLY and CDR2 is FYNNEI. The CDR3 is 13 amino acids. V shed 6 bases, J shed 8 bases, and the junction held 7 bases outside the gene matches. The chain's CDR3 is CASRNRGLGGYTF. CDR3 in DNA: TGTGCCAGCAGAAACAGGGGGCTGGGGGGCTACACCTTC.

This clonotype was seen many times. This chain links TRBV27 with TRBJ2-7; D gene unclear. CDR1 and CDR2 from the germline V gene are MNHEY and SMNVEV (reference sequence). The CDR3 has 11 residues. The V and J ends lost 4 bases and 6 bases respectively, with 7 bases between them. The CDR3 coding sequence is TGTGCCAGCAGTTCCACGCGCGAGCAGTACTTC. Its translation: CASSSTREQYF.

This clonotype has only a few counts. The genes are TRBV7-6 and TRBJ2-3, with TRBD2 matching 10 bases. CDR1 and CDR2 from the germline V gene are SGHVS and FNYEAQ. V shed 3 bases, J shed 4 bases, and the junction held 4 bases outside the gene matches. The CDR3 extends over 15 amino acids. Here the CDR3 DNA reads TGTGCCAGCAGCTTTAGCGGGAGGCCCCCAGATACGCAGTATTTT. Translated, it gives CASSFSGRPPDTQYF.

The rearrangement joins TRBV19 to TRBJ1-1; TRBD1 aligns across 12 bases. Trimming at V came to 5 bases and at J to 1 base, leaving 11 bases not matched to a gene. The CDR3 sequence is 18 residues long. CDR1 LNHDA and CDR2 SQIVND come from the germline V gene (reference sequence). CDR3 sequence (DNA): TGTGCCAGTAGTTTCGGGACAGGGGGCGCAGGGACGAACACTGAAGCTTTCTTT. It specifies CASSFGTGGAGTNTEAFF.

This chain connects TRBV2 to TRBJ1-4, with 7 nucleotides matching TRBD1. The germline V gene has CDR1 SNHLY and CDR2 FYNNEI. The CDR3 runs 14 residues. With V trimmed by 6 bases and J by 10 bases, 11 bases remained unmatched. CDR3 sequence reads: CASSDRGQGGKLFF. The CDR3 nucleotides are TGTGCCAGCAGCGATAGGGGTCAGGGGGGAAAACTGTTTTTT.

As concerns this clonotype: A junction boundary mismatches the germline segment, possibly from a read error. This chain uses TRBV2 with TRBJ1-5; D ambiguous. The CDR3 loop spans 13 amino acids. Germline V CDR1 and CDR2: SNHLY, FYNNEI. The CDR3 DNA sequence: TGTACCAGCAGTACCAGTAGCAATCAGCCCCAGCATTTT. Residues: CTSSTSSNQPQHF.

This clonotype was picked up many times. This chain uses TRBV7-8 with TRBJ2-7, with TRBD2 identical over 13 bases. CDR3 length: 16 residues. Per the germline V gene, CDR1 is SGHVS and CDR2 is FQNEAQ. V was clipped by 3 bases and J by 6 bases; unmatched bases: 8. CDR3 nucleotide sequence: TGTGCCAGCAGCTTCCGGCTCGGACTAGCGGGAGTCGAGCAGTACTTC. Amino acid sequence: CASSFRLGLAGVEQYF. The whole variable domain, remainder taken from reference TRBV7-8 and TRBJ2-7, is GAGVSQSPRYKVAKRGQDVALRCDPISGHVSLFWYQQALGQGPEFLTYFQNEAQLDKSGLPSDRFFAERPEGSVSTLKIQRTQQEDSAVYLCASSFRLGLAGVEQYFGPGTRLTVT.

This clonotype has a handful of counts. The chain links TRBV7-2 to TRBJ1-4, with 7 bases that match TRBD1. CDR1 SGHTA and CDR2 FQGNSA come from the germline V gene. The trim removed 5 bases at V and 6 bases at J, leaving 18 bases unmatched. This CDR3 comprises 18 residues. The CDR3 coding sequence is TGTGCCAGCAGCCAAGAACCCCGGACGACAGGGTTGGATGAAAAACTGTTTTTT. It is translated as CASSQEPRTTGLDEKLFF.

A few counts support this clonotype. The chain employs TRBV14 and TRBJ1-5, with 10 bases that match TRBD1. From germline, CDR1 is SGHDN and CDR2 FVKESK. This CDR3 is 12 amino acids long. J gave up 14 bases and V 6 bases, and 7 bases lay outside the gene matches. The CDR3 reads CASRDRGAHEHF. CDR3 sequence (DNA): TGTGCCAGCAGGGACAGGGGGGCCCACGAGCATTTT. Full variable domain (rest looked up from reference TRBV14 and TRBJ1-5): EAGVTQFPSHSVIEKGQTVTLRCDPISGHDNLYWYRRVMGKEIKFLLHFVKESKQDESGMPNNRFLAERTGGTYSTLKVQPAELEDSGVYFCASRDRGAHEHFGDGTRLSIL.

This clonotype was picked up many times. The V gene is TRBV4-1, the J gene TRBJ2-5; the D is unclear. Germline CDR1 is MGHRA and CDR2 is YSYEKL. This CDR3 is built from 14 residues. The ends were cut back, 0 bases at V and 4 bases at J, with 9 bases in the middle. The CDR3 DNA reads as TGCGCCAGCAGCCAAGATTCGGGTGGAGAGACCCAGTACTTC. Amino acid sequence: CASSQDSGGETQYF.

The rearrangement links TRBV7-2 to TRBJ1-2, with D uncertain. This CDR3 is 14 amino acids long. CDR1 SGHTA and CDR2 FQGNSA come from the germline V gene. Trimming took 0 bases from V and 0 from J, leaving 5 bases between them. The CDR3 sequence: CASSLAGSNYGYTF. In DNA, the CDR3 is TGTGCCAGCAGCTTAGCCGGCTCTAACTATGGCTACACCTTC.

On this clonotype: A much larger clone lies one base from this, so it may be a read error. V gene TRBV5-6 combines with J gene TRBJ2-7, with D possibly TRBD2 on 7 matching bases. The CDR3 has 14 amino acids. V was pared by 3 bases and J by 5 bases, with 15 bases between. Germline assignment: CDR1 SGHDT and CDR2 YYEEEE. CDR3 nucleotides: TGTGCCAGCAGCTGGGGGGGGACATGGGACGAGCAGTACTTC. Its protein product is CASSWGGTWDEQYF.

The rearrangement joins TRBV7-3 to TRBJ1-2; 8 nucleotides line up with TRBD1. The CDR3 covers 13 residues. Germline V gene lookup returns CDR1 SGHTA and CDR2 FQGTGA. J gave up 7 bases and V 5 bases, and 6 bases lay outside the gene matches. CDR3 residues: CASSNTGGSGYTF. In nucleotides, the CDR3 is TGTGCCAGCAGCAACACAGGGGGATCTGGCTACACCTTC.

This clonotype was recorded many times. V and J are TRBV7-9 and TRBJ2-7; D unclear. This CDR3 has 13 residues. Germline CDR1 reads SEHNR; CDR2 reads FQNEAQ (reference sequence). V was trimmed by 5 bases and J by 2 bases, leaving 10 bases between them. CDR3 amino acids: CASSPMGTYEQYF. In nucleotides, the CDR3 is TGTGCCAGCAGCCCTATGGGAACCTACGAGCAGTACTTC.

Notes on this clonotype: The junction does not match germline at one end; this may be a read error. V is TRBV2 and J is TRBJ1-5; D is possibly TRBD1 (6 bases). The CDR3 covers 15 residues. CDR1 and CDR2 (germline): SNHLY, FYNNEI. The CDR3 coding sequence is TGTGTCAGCAGACGGGACACGGATAGCAATCAGCCCCAGCATTTT. This sequence encodes CVSRRDTDSNQPQHF.

This clonotype was counted ten times or more. The CDR3 DNA is TGCAGCGTTGAAGCCCAGATGGGGACCCAGTACTTC. The encoded protein is CSVEAQMGTQYF. This chain uses TRBV29-1 with TRBJ2-5; D is uncertain. V dropped 1 base and J dropped 7 bases, with 10 bases sitting between them. Germline V gene lookup returns CDR1 SQVTM and CDR2 ANQGSEA. The CDR3 is made up of 12 amino acids.